One and the same sample provided the 21 T cell receptor beta chains below, sequenced in a study of T cell changes during pregnancy in multiple sclerosis (dated by TCRdb to the late 2010s). To prepare the library, the immunoSEQ multiplex PCR assay was applied. Drawn from immuneACCESS, this table holds only the in-frame rearrangements with V and J called that TCRdb kept. Clones are partly lost; checked studies trace under half to an unresolved V gene and leave the rest unexplained. For this sample there are 30,000 or so clones; about 83% appear just once. In total, the top ten clones hold under 9.5% of the sample. Source: CD8+ T cells from peripheral blood mononuclear cells, taken after pregnancy. The receptors were sampled from a female donor with multiple sclerosis, enrolled in a pregnancy study.

The chain uses TRBV2 and TRBJ2-7; perhaps TRBD1 as D (7 bases). Germline assignment: CDR1 SNHLY and CDR2 FYNNEI. The CDR3 covers 15 residues. With 6 bases removed from V and 8 bases from J, the gap between germline ends came to 23 bases. The CDR3 DNA reads TGTGCCAGCAGCCAGGCAGGGGGGCAGCCCGGGCAGCAGTACTTC. This gives the protein CASSQAGGQPGQQYF.

The rearrangement links TRBV7-9 to TRBJ2-7; TRBD1 agrees at 7 bases. This CDR3 contains 13 residues. The junction had 0 bases not matched to a gene; V was cut back by 1 base and J by 3 bases. Germline loops: CDR1 SEHNR, CDR2 FQNEAQ (reference sequence). This CDR3 is CASSLGDSYEQYF. The CDR3 DNA is TGTGCCAGCAGCTTAGGGGACAGCTACGAGCAGTACTTC.

The chain has TRBV19 and TRBJ2-5; 7 nucleotides line up with TRBD1. From germline, CDR1 is LNHDA and CDR2 SQIVND (reference sequence). Trimming cost V 5 bases and J 2 bases; bases outside gene matches: 5. The CDR3 is 14 residues long. CDR3 sequence: CASSAGQEQETQYF. CDR3 nucleotides: TGTGCCAGTAGTGCAGGACAGGAACAAGAGACCCAGTACTTC.

V gene TRBV6-5 combines with J gene TRBJ1-5; weak D call: TRBD1 (5 bases). Trimming took off 8 bases at V and 5 bases at J, with 13 bases between the two ends. Germline V gives CDR1 MNHEY, CDR2 SVGAGI. The CDR3 contains 13 residues. DNA for the CDR3: TGTGCCAGCGGGGGGGGTCCACATCAGCCCCAGCATTTT. This gives the protein CASGGGPHQPQHF.

The chain carries TRBV9 and TRBJ1-2, with a weak D call TRBD1 (5 bases). The CDR3 totals 12 residues. Trimming removed 7 bases from V and 4 bases from J, with 11 bases in between. Germline CDR1 reads SGDLS; CDR2 reads YYNGEE. The CDR3, as DNA: TGTGCCAGCCAAGGAGGGGCCTATGGCTACACCTTC. Translation: CASQGGAYGYTF.

The gene calls are TRBV27 and TRBJ1-1, with 10 bases matching TRBD1. This CDR3 comprises 15 residues. Trimming cost V 4 bases and J 5 bases; bases outside gene matches: 7. Germline CDR1 is MNHEY and CDR2 is SMNVEV (reference sequence). Here the CDR3 DNA reads TGTGCCAGCAGTTCCCGACAGGGGGCGGGTACTGAAGCTTTCTTT. It yields the protein CASSSRQGAGTEAFF.

This chain links TRBV29-1 with TRBJ2-1; a weak D match, TRBD2 (6 bases). The CDR3 covers 14 residues. With 3 bases removed from V and 4 bases from J, the gap between germline ends came to 13 bases. Per the germline V gene, CDR1 is SQVTM and CDR2 is ANQGSEA. Written as DNA, the CDR3 is TGCAGCGTTGATAGCGGCGGGGCTTACAATGAGCAGTTCTTC. Residues: CSVDSGGAYNEQFF.

The chain has TRBV28 and TRBJ2-7; 8 nucleotides line up with TRBD2. V lost 2 bases, J lost 2 bases, and 5 bases stayed unmatched. CDR1 is MDHEN, CDR2 SYDVKM, per germline. This CDR3 has 15 residues. The CDR3 here is CASSLPSGGAYEQYF. DNA for the CDR3: TGTGCCAGCAGTTTACCGAGCGGGGGTGCCTACGAGCAGTACTTC.

The V and J genes are TRBV10-3 and TRBJ1-4; 9 bases line up with TRBD1. The germline V gene encodes CDR1 ENHRY and CDR2 SYGVKD. Unmatched junction bases numbered 3, after V lost 5 bases and J lost 2 bases. The CDR3 has 15 amino acids. The CDR3, as DNA: TGTGCCATCAGTCCGGGACAGGGCACTAATGAAAAACTGTTTTTT. Encoded protein: CAISPGQGTNEKLFF.

This chain uses TRBV7-8 with TRBJ2-4; a possible D gene is TRBD2 (5 bases). There are 15 residues in the CDR3. Germline CDR1 SGHVS, CDR2 FQNEAQ. V shed 6 bases and J shed 5 bases, with 17 bases lying between them. For the CDR3, the DNA is TGTGCCAGCAGTTTCCGTGTCCGCGGGCAAAACATTCAGTACTTC. This encodes CASSFRVRGQNIQYF. The entire variable domain, with the rest obtained from reference TRBV7-8 and TRBJ2-4, is as follows: GAGVSQSPRYKVAKRGQDVALRCDPISGHVSLFWYQQALGQGPEFLTYFQNEAQLDKSGLPSDRFFAERPEGSVSTLKIQRTQQEDSAVYLCASSFRVRGQNIQYFGAGTRLSVL.

The chain combines TRBV2 with TRBJ2-7, with a weak D call TRBD1 (7 bases). The germline V and J ends were trimmed by 5 bases and 2 bases, with 25 bases remaining between them. This CDR3 has 18 amino acids. Germline-derived CDR1 and CDR2 are SNHLY and FYNNEI. As DNA, the CDR3 is TGTGCCAGCAGTCTTAAAGGGGGAGGACAGGAGGGAGCCTACGAGCAGTACTTC. It is translated as CASSLKGGGQEGAYEQYF.

The rearrangement links TRBV6-1 to TRBJ2-6; D is possibly TRBD2 (7 bases). The germline V gene encodes CDR1 MNHNS and CDR2 SASEGT. The CDR3 extends over 18 amino acids. The V and J ends lost 4 bases and 4 bases respectively, with 20 bases between them. Written as DNA, the CDR3 is TGTGCCAGCAGTGCCCAAAAGGGGGGGGCAAGGGGGGCCAACGTCCTGACTTTC. Amino acid sequence: CASSAQKGGARGANVLTF.

The CDR3 bases are TGTGCCAGCAGCTTGGGAGATACTGAAGCTTTCTTT. Translated: CASSLGDTEAFF. This chain links TRBV5-6 with TRBJ1-1; D is undetermined. Trimming removed 0 bases from V and 5 bases from J, with 5 bases in between. This CDR3 has 12 residues. Germline CDR1 reads SGHDT; CDR2 reads YYEEEE.

V is TRBV11-2 and J is TRBJ2-2, with a possible D match to TRBD1 (6 bases). The CDR3 length is 14 residues. With 4 bases removed from V and 6 bases from J, the gap between germline ends came to 12 bases. CDR1 SGHAT and CDR2 FQNNGV come from the germline V gene. The CDR3 coding sequence is TGTGCCAGCAGCTCTTGGACAGAGTCCGGGGAGCTGTTTTTT. Amino acid sequence: CASSSWTESGELFF.

J is TRBJ2-2 and V is TRBV6-1, with TRBD2 matching 8 bases. The CDR3 is 15 residues long. Germline values: CDR1 MNHNS, CDR2 SASEGT. V dropped 6 bases and J dropped 6; count of bases not matched to a gene: 9. The CDR3 DNA sequence: TGTGCCAGCAGCGCAGGGACTAGTTGGTCCGGGGAGCTGTTTTTT. Residues: CASSAGTSWSGELFF.

The rearrangement joins TRBV12-5 to TRBJ2-5, with D uncertain. Trimming shortened V by 5 bases and J by 0 bases, and 4 bases separated the two germline ends. The germline V gene has CDR1 LGHNT and CDR2 FRNRAP. The CDR3 length is 12 residues. The CDR3 protein is CASGPDQETQYF. The CDR3, as DNA: TGTGCTAGTGGTCCGGACCAAGAGACCCAGTACTTC. Supplemented by reference TRBV12-5 and TRBJ2-5, the full variable domain reads DARVTQTPRHKVTEMGQEVTMRCQPILGHNTVFWYRQTMMQGLELLAYFRNRAPLDDSGMPKDRFSAEMPDATLATLKIQPSEPRDSAVYFCASGPDQETQYFGPGTRLLVL.

The rearrangement links TRBV11-2 to TRBJ1-1, with TRBD1 as a possible D gene (5 bases). V dropped 1 base and J dropped 8 bases, with 11 bases sitting between them. The length of the CDR3 is 13 residues. Germline V lookup: CDR1 SGHAT, CDR2 FQNNGV. The CDR3 DNA reads TGTGCCAGCAGCTTAGCCGTCAGGGTAGAAGCTTTCTTT. This codes for CASSLAVRVEAFF.

The chain carries TRBV5-6 and TRBJ2-1, with 8 positions matching TRBD2. The length of the CDR3 is 14 residues. CDR1 SGHDT and CDR2 YYEEEE come from the germline V gene. The junction had 6 bases not matched to a gene; V was cut back by 4 bases and J by 6 bases. CDR3 amino acids: CASSLGGGINEQFF. The CDR3 DNA reads as TGTGCCAGCAGCCTCGGCGGGGGGATCAATGAGCAGTTCTTC.

The chain uses TRBV7-8 and TRBJ1-2; a possible D gene is TRBD1 (5 bases). The germline CDR1 and CDR2 sequences are SGHVS and FQNEAQ. The CDR3 spans 16 residues. V gave up 7 bases and J gave up 4 bases, with 22 bases separating them. CDR3 amino acids: CASTVGAGREGYGYTF. CDR3 coding DNA: TGTGCCAGCACCGTAGGGGCAGGGAGGGAAGGCTATGGCTACACCTTC.

This chain joins TRBV12-2 and TRBJ2-2; the D call of TRBD1 is as the table states it, not checked on the DNA. TRBV12-2 is termed a pseudogene. The CDR3 has 16 residues. CDR3 nucleotides: TGTGCAAGTCGCTTGGCCGGGACAGCTAACACCGGGGAGCTGTTTTTT. Protein sequence: CASRLAGTANTGELFF.

The chain joins TRBV7-3 to TRBJ2-1, with D possibly matching TRBD1 (6 bases). The germline V gene encodes CDR1 SGHTA and CDR2 FQGTGA. There are 13 residues in the CDR3. Trimming took off 4 bases at V and 7 bases at J, with 11 bases between the two ends. The CDR3 DNA sequence: TGTGCCAGCAGCTCCTGGACAGCTAATGAGCAGTTCTTC. Amino acid sequence: CASSSWTANEQFF.